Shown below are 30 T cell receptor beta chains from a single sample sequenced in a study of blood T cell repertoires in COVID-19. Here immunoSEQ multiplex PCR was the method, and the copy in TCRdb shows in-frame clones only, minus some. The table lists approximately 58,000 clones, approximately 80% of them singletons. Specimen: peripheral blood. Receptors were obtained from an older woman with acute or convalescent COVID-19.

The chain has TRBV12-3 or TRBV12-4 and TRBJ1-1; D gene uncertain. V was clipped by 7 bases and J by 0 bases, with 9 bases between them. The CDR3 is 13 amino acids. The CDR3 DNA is TGTGCCAGCATCGGGGAAATGAACACTGAAGCTTTCTTT. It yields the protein CASIGEMNTEAFF.

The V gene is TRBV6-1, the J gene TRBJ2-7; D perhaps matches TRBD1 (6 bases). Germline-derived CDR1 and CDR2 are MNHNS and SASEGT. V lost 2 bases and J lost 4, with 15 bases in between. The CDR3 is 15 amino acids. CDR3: CASSEREGRGYEQYF. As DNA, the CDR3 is TGTGCCAGCAGTGAAAGAGAGGGCAGGGGTTACGAGCAGTACTTC.

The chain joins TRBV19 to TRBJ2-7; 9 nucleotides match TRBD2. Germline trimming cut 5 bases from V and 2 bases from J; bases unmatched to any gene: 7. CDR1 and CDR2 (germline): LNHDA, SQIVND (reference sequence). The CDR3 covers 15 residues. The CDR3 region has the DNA TGTGCCAGTAGTTTTAGCGGGGGACCTACCTACGAGCAGTACTTC. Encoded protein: CASSFSGGPTYEQYF.

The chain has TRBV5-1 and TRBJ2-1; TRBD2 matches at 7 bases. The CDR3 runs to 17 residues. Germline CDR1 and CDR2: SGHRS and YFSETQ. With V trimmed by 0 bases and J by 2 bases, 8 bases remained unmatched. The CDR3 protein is CASSLVSVAGAYNEQFF. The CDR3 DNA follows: TGCGCCAGCAGCTTGGTATCCGTTGCGGGGGCCTACAATGAGCAGTTCTTC.

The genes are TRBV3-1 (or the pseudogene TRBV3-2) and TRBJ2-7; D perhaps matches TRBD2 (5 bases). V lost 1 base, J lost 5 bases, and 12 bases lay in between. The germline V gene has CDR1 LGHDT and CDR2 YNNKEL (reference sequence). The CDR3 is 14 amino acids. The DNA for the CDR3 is TGTGCCAGCAGCCAAGTGGGGAGCTTCAACGAGCAGTACTTC. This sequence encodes CASSQVGSFNEQYF.

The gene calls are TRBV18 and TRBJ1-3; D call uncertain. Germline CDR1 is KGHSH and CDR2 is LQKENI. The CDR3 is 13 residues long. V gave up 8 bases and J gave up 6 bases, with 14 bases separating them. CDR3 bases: TGTGCCAGCACCGCAACCCAGTCAAACACCATATATTTT. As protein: CASTATQSNTIYF.

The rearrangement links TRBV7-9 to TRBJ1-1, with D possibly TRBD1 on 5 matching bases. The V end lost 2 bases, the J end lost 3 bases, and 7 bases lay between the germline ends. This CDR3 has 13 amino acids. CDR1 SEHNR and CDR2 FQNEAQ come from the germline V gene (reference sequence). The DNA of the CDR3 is TGTGCCAGCAGCTTACAGGGTGACACTGAAGCTTTCTTT. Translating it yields CASSLQGDTEAFF.

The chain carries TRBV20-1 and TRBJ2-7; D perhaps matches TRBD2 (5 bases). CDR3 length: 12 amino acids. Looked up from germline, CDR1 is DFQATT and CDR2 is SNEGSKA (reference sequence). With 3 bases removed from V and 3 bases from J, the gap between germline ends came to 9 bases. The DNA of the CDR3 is TGCAGTGCTAGTCTACTAGGCTACGAGCAGTACTTC. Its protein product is CSASLLGYEQYF.

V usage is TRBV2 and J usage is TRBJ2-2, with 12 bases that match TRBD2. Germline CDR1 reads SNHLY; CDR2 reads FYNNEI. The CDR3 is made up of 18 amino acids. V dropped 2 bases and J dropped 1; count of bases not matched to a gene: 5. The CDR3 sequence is CASSEPLAGGKNTGELFF. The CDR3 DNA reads TGTGCCAGCAGTGAACCGCTAGCGGGGGGGAAGAACACCGGGGAGCTGTTTTTT.

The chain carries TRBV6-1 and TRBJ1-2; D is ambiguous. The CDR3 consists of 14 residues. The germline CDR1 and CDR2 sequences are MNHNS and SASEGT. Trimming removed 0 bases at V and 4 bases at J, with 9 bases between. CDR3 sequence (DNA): TGTGCCAGCAGTGAAGCGGGGAGTCCCTATGGCTACACCTTC. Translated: CASSEAGSPYGYTF.

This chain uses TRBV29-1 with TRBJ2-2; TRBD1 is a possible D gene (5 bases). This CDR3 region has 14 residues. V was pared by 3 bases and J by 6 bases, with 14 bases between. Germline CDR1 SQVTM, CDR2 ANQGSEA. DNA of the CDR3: TGCAGCGTTGAGGTCATTAGGGGATCCGGGGAGCTGTTTTTT. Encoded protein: CSVEVIRGSGELFF.

In DNA, the CDR3 is TGTGCCAGCAGCGTAGCCCAGGGGGCGTGGACCGGGGAGCTGTTTTTT. Translation gives CASSVAQGAWTGELFF. The rearrangement links TRBV9 to TRBJ2-2; 8 bases are a match to TRBD1. V lost 0 bases to trimming and J lost 5 bases; unmatched junction nucleotides: 6. This CDR3 has 16 amino acids. CDR1 is SGDLS and CDR2 is YYNGEE in the germline V gene.

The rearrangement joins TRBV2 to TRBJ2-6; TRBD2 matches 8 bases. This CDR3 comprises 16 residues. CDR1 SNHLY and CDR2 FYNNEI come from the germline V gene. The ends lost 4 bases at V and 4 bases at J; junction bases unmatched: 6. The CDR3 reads CASSAGGLIGANVLTF. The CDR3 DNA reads TGTGCCAGCAGTGCGGGGGGGCTTATCGGGGCCAACGTCCTGACTTTC.

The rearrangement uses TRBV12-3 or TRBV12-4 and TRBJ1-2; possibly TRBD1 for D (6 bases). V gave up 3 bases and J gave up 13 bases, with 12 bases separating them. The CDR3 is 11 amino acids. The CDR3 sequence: CASSLGGRSTF. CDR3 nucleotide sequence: TGTGCCAGCAGTTTGGGGGGGCGGTCCACCTTC.

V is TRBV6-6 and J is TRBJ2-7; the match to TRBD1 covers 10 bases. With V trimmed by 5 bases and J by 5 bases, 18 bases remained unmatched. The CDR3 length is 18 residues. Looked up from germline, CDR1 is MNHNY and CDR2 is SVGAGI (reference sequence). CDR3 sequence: CASSPLSTWGQGINEQYF. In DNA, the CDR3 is TGTGCCAGCAGTCCGTTAAGTACTTGGGGACAGGGGATCAACGAGCAGTACTTC.

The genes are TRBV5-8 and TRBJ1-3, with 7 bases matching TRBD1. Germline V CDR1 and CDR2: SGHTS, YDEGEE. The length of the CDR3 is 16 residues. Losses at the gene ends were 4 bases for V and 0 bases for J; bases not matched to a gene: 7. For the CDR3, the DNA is TGTGCCAGCAGCGCCCTGACAGGGAGCTCTGGAAACACCATATATTTT. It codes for CASSALTGSSGNTIYF.

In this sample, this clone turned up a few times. CDR3 sequence reads: CASSPRTGVGEKLFF. In nucleotides, the CDR3 is TGTGCCAGCAGCCCGCGGACAGGGGTGGGAGAAAAACTGTTTTTT. V and J are TRBV6-2 or TRBV6-3 and TRBJ1-4; 9 bases map to TRBD1. Germline CDR1 reads MNHEY; CDR2 reads SVGEGT. V lost 6 bases to trimming and J lost 8 bases; unmatched junction nucleotides: 10. The CDR3 has 15 amino acids.

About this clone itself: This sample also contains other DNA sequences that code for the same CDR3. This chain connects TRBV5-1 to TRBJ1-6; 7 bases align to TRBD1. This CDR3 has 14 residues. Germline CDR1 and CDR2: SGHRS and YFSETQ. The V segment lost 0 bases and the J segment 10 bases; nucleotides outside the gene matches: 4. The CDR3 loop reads CASSLGQGGSPLHF. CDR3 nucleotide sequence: TGCGCCAGCAGCTTGGGACAGGGAGGATCACCCCTCCACTTT.

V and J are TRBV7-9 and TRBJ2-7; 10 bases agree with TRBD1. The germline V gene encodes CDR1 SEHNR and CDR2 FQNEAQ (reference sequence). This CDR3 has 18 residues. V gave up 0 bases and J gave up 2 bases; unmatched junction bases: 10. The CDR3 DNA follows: TGTGCCAGCAGCTTAGCGACAGGGGGCCTTATCCCCCCCTACGAGCAGTACTTC. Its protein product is CASSLATGGLIPPYEQYF.

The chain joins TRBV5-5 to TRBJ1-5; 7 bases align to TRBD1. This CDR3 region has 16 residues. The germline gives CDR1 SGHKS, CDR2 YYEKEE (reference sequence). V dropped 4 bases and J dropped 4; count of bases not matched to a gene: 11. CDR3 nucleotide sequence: TGTGCCAGCAGCATAGGACAGGCCTTAGGGAATCAGCCCCAGCATTTT. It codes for CASSIGQALGNQPQHF.

The CDR3 loop is CATSADRVGNTIYF. CDR3 nucleotide sequence: TGTGCCACCAGCGCCGACAGGGTGGGAAACACCATATATTTT. The chain couples TRBV15 to TRBJ1-3; TRBD1 aligns across 7 bases. Trimming took 5 bases from V and 4 from J; bases not matched to a gene: 5. Per the germline V gene, CDR1 is LNHNV and CDR2 is YYDKDF (reference sequence). The CDR3 loop spans 14 amino acids.

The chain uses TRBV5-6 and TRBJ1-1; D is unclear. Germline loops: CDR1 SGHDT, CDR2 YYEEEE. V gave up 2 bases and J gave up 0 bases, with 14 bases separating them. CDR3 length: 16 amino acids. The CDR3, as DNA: TGTGCCAGCAGCTTCTCCCCTGACGGGATGAACACTGAAGCTTTCTTT. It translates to CASSFSPDGMNTEAFF.

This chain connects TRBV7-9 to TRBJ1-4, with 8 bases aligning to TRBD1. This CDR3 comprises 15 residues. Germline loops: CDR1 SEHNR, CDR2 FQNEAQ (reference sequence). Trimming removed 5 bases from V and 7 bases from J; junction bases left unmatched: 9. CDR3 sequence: CASSQDAGGGEKLFF. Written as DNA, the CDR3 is TGTGCCAGCAGCCAAGACGCAGGGGGCGGTGAAAAACTGTTTTTT.

The chain's CDR3 is CASSLGGSSSTDTQYF. DNA of the CDR3: TGTGCCAGCAGCTTAGGAGGTAGCTCTAGCACAGATACGCAGTATTTT. This chain joins TRBV11-2 and TRBJ2-3; D is uncertain. The CDR3 has 16 amino acids. V lost 1 base, J lost 0 bases, and 11 bases lay in between. Germline V gene lookup returns CDR1 SGHAT and CDR2 FQNNGV.

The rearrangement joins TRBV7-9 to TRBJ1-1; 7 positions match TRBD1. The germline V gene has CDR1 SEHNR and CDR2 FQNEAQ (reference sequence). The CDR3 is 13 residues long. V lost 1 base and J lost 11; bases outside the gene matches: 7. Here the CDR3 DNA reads TGTGCCAGCAGCTTAGATGGGACAGATGGGGCTTTCTTT. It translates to CASSLDGTDGAFF.

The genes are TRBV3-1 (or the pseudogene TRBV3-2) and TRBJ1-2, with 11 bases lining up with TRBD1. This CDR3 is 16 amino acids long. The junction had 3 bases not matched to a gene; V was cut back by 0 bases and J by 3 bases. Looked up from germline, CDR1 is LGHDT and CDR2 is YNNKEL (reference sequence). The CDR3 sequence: CASSQDPGQGDYGYTF. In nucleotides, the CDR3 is TGTGCCAGCAGCCAAGACCCGGGACAGGGGGACTATGGCTACACCTTC.

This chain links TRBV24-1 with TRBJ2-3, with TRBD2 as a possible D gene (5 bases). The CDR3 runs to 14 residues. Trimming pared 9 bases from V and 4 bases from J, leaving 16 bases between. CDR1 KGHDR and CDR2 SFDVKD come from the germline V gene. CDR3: CATEQAEGPDTQYF. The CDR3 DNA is TGTGCCACCGAACAAGCGGAAGGTCCAGATACGCAGTATTTT.

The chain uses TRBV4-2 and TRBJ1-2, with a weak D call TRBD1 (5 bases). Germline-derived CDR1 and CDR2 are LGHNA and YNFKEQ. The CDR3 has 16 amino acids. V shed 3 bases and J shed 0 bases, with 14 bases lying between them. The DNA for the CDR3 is TGTGCCAGCAGCCACCCCGGGACTCAAGCTAACTATGGCTACACCTTC. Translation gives CASSHPGTQANYGYTF.

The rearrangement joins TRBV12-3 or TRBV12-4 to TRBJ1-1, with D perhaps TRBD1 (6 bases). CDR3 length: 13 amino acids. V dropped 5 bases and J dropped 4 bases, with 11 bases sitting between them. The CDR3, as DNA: TGTGCCAGCAGTCGCAGGGGAACCACTGAAGCTTTCTTT. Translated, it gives CASSRRGTTEAFF.

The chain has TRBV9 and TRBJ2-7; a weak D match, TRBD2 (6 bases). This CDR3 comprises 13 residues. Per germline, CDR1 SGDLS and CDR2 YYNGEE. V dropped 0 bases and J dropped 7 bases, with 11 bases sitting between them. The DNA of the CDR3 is TGTGCCAGCAGCGTAGCTATGGGGGGAGAGCAGTACTTC. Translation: CASSVAMGGEQYF.